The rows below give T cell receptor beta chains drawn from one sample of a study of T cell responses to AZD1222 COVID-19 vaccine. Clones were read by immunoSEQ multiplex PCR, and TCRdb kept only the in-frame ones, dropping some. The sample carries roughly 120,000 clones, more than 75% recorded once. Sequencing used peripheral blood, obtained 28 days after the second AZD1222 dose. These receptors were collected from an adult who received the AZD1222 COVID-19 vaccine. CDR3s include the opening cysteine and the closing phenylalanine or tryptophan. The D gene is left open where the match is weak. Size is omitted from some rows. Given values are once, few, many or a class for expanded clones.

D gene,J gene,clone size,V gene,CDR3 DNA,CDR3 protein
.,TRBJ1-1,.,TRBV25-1,TGTGCCAGCAGTGGGTGGAGGGAAATAGTGAGCACTGAAGCTTTCTTT,CASSGWREIVSTEAFF
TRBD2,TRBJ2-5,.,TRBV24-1,TGTGCCACCAGGGGAGCGGGAGTTAAAGAGACCCAGTACTTC,CATRGAGVKETQYF
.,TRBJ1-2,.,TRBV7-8,TGTGCCAGCAGCTTAGAGGTTTGGCAGGATGGCTACACCTTC,CASSLEVWQDGYTF
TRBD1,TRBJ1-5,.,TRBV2,TGTGCCAGCAGTTACGGAAGGGGGCCCAATCAGCCCCAGCATTTT,CASSYGRGPNQPQHF
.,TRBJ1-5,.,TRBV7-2,TGTGCCAGCAGCTTAGACGGGCGGTCTAGCAATCAGCCCCAGCATTTT,CASSLDGRSSNQPQHF
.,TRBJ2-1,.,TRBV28,TGTGCCAGCAGTCCGCTTTGGCCATCCGACAATGAGCAGTTCTTC,CASSPLWPSDNEQFF
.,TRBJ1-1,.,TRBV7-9,TGTGCCAGCAGGATTATAGGCACTGAAGCTTTCTTT,CASRIIGTEAFF
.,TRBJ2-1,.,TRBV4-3,TGCGCCAGCAGCCAAGATCTTGTCGCCTCCTACAATGAGCAGTTCTTC,CASSQDLVASYNEQFF
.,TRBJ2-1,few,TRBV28,TGTGCCAGCATGACTACCCCTCGGTATGAGCAGTTCTTC,CASMTTPRYEQFF
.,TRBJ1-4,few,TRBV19,TGTGCCAGTAGTATCGACCGAGTTGCAACTAATGAAAAACTGTTTTTT,CASSIDRVATNEKLFF
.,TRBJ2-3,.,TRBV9,TGTGCCAGCAGCGGAGGGGGGCTGGTTGCAGATACGCAGTATTTT,CASSGGGLVADTQYF
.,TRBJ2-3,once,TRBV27,TGTGCCAGCAGTTTACCTAGCGCCACCACTACGCAGTATTTT,CASSLPSATTTQYF
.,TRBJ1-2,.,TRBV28,TGTGCCAGCAGGGTGTTGGGGAACTATGGCTACACCTTC,CASRVLGNYGYTF
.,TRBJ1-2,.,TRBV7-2,TGTGCCAGCAGCCGAGGGACATATGGCTACACCTTC,CASSRGTYGYTF
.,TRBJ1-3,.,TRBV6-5,TGTGCCAGCAGCCGGGGAGACTCTGGAAACACCATATATTTT,CASSRGDSGNTIYF
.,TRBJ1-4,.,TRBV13,TGTGCCAGGTCACTCGACAGATCAAATGAAAAACTGTTTTTT,CARSLDRSNEKLFF
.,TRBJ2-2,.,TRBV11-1,TGTGCCAGCAGCTTATCATGGAGGGGGAACACCGGGGAGCTGTTTTTT,CASSLSWRGNTGELFF
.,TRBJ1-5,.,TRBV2,TGTGCCAGCCTTGAAACCCCCGGCCAGCCCCAGCATTTT,CASLETPGQPQHF
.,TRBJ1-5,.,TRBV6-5,TGTGCCAGCAGTTACTCGACGGCAGGGGCACAGCCCCAGCATTTT,CASSYSTAGAQPQHF
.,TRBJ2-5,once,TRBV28,TGTGCCAGCAGTTTAATCGCCCCGGAGACCCAGTACTTC,CASSLIAPETQYF
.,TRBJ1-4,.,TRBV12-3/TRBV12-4,TGTGCCAGCAGTCTAGGGCGAGAACTGTTTTTT,CASSLGRELFF
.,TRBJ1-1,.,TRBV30,TGTGCCTGTCCCCTGAACACTGAAGCTTTCTTT,CACPLNTEAFF
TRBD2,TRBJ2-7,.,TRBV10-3,TGTGCGACTAGGCGGGGGGACGAGCAGTACTTC,CATRRGDEQYF
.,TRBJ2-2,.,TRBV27,TGTGCCAGCAGTTTAGAGGGGGTTGAGGCGTCCGGGGAGCTGTTTTTT,CASSLEGVEASGELFF
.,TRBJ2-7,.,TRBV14,TGTGCCAGCAGCCAAGTCAGGTCCAGCTACGAGCAGTACTTC,CASSQVRSSYEQYF
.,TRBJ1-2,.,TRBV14,TGTGCCAGCAGCCCCGGGACCTATGGCTACACCTTC,CASSPGTYGYTF
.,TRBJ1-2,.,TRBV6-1,TGTGCCAGCAGTGAAGCCCTAGGGGAGGGAGATGGCTACACCTTC,CASSEALGEGDGYTF
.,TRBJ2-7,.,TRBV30,TGTGCCTGGGACCGACACCTAATCTACGAGCAGTACTTC,CAWDRHLIYEQYF
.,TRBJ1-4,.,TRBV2,TGTGCCAGCAGGGCAGACAGGTGGGGTGAAAAACTGTTTTTT,CASRADRWGEKLFF
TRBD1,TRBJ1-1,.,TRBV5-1,TGCGCCAGCAGCACAGGGGTGGGTCGGAGGGACACTGAAGCTTTCTTT,CASSTGVGRRDTEAFF
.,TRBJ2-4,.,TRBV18,TGTGCCAGCTCCCTAGCCAAAAACATTCAGTACTTC,CASSLAKNIQYF
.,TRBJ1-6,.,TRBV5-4,TGTGCCAGCAGCTTGGTTGGTAATTCACCCCTCCACTTT,CASSLVGNSPLHF
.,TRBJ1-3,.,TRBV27,TGTGCCAGCAGTCTACACACCGGTGGAAACACCATATATTTT,CASSLHTGGNTIYF
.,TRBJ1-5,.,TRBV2,TGTGCCAGCAGAGTCTCCGGGGCCCAGCCTCATCAGCCCCAGCATTTT,CASRVSGAQPHQPQHF
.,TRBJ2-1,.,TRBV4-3,TGCGCCAGCAGCACGACGTCCACCAAAATGGATCAGTTCTTC,CASSTTSTKMDQFF
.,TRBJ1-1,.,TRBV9,TGTGCCAGCAGCGTCAGTAGGTTTGGTGAAGCTTTCTTT,CASSVSRFGEAFF
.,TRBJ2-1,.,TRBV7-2,TGTGCCAGCAGCTTACAAGAGTTAGGGGGAGGCGAGCAGTTCTTC,CASSLQELGGGEQFF
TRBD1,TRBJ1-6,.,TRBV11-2,TGTGCCAGCAGCTTAGGGGGACAGGGGGTGTCACCCCTCCACTTT,CASSLGGQGVSPLHF
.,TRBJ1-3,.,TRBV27,TGTGCCAGCAGTTTCTCTGGGAGAGGAGACACCATATATTTT,CASSFSGRGDTIYF
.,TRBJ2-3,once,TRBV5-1,TGCGCCAGCAGCTTGGTATCGAGCACAGATACGCAGTATTTT,CASSLVSSTDTQYF
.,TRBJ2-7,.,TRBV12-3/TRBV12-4,TGTGCCAGCAGCGGATCTTACGAGCAGTACTTC,CASSGSYEQYF
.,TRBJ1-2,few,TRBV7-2,TGTGCCAGCAGCCCCGACGTGACAGGCTATGGCTACACCTTC,CASSPDVTGYGYTF
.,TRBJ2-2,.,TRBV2,TGTGCCAGCAGCCAGGAGATTCCGAACACCGGGGAGCTGTTTTTT,CASSQEIPNTGELFF
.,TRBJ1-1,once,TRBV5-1,TGCGCCAGCAGCTTGGTGGGGGGAAGAGACACTGAAGCTTTCTTT,CASSLVGGRDTEAFF
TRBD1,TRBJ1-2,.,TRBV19,TGTGCCAGTAGTACGAGACAGGGGGCCCACAACTATGGCTACACCTTC,CASSTRQGAHNYGYTF